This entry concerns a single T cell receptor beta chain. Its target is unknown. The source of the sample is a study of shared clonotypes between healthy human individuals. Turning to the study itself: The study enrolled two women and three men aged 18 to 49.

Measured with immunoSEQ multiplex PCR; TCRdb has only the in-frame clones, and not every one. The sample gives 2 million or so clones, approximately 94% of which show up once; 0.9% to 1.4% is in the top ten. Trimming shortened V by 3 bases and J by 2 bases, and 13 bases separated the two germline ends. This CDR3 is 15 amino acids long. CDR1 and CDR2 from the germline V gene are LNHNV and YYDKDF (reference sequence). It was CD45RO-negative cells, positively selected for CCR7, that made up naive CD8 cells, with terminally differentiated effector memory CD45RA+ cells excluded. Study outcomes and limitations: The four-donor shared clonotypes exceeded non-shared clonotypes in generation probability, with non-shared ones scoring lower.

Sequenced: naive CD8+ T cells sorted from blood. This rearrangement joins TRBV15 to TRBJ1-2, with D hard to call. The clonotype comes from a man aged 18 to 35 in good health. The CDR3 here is CATSRERTENYGYTF. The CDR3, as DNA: TGTGCCACCAGCAGGGAACGGACCGAAAACTATGGCTACACCTTC.